This record looks at one TCR beta chain sequence and its context. Its antigen is currently unknown. The data are from a study of shared clonotypes between healthy human individuals. Study in general: In total, the donors were two women and a few men aged 18 to 49. The plates for each donor numbered three CD4 naive, three CD4 memory, two CD8 naive and one CD8 memory.

This CDR3 has 15 residues. V was pared by 7 bases and J by 0 bases, with 8 bases of the junction left unmatched. CDR1 is MNHEY and CDR2 is SMNVEV in the germline V gene (reference sequence). Produced via immunoSEQ multiplex PCR; TCRdb's table is partial and in-frame only. The sample holds about 1.5 million clones, nearly 99% seen once. Whole-study findings and limits: It was observed that about 5% of naive CD4 clonotypes were shared across a handful of donors.

The sequence came from a man aged 25-40 years in good health. The chain is built from TRBV27 and TRBJ2-7; 8 positions match TRBD2. The source material was naive CD4+ T cells sorted from blood. This sample's subset: CD45RA+ positively selected. CDR3 sequence (DNA): TGTGCCAGCACCCGACGGGGGGGCCTCTCCTACGAGCAGTACTTC. The encoded protein is CASTRRGGLSYEQYF.